Described below is a single T cell receptor (beta chain) sequence and its context. This specimen comes from a study of blood T cell repertoires in COVID-19. This CDR3 region has 13 residues. V shed 3 bases and J 4 bases; nucleotides not matched to a gene: 3. Germline CDR1 SGHTS, CDR2 YDEGEE. Data came from immunoSEQ multiplex PCR; TCRdb stores just in-frame clones and leaves some out. Among around 310,000 clones, about nine tenths were seen once, and the ten largest hold roughly a tenth. Material for sequencing was PBMCs or T cells enriched from blood (not recorded which). This chain joins TRBV5-8 and TRBJ1-1; TRBD1 agrees at 7 bases. The sequence derives from a middle-aged woman who had recovered from COVID-19. The CDR3 DNA is TGTGCCAGCAGCTACAGGGGCCCCACTGAAGCTTTCTTT. Its protein product is CASSYRGPTEAFF. Together with reference TRBV5-8 and TRBJ1-1, the CDR3 gives the full variable domain: EAGVTQSPTHLIKTRGQQATLRCSPISGHTSVYWYQQALGLGLQFLLWYDEGEERNRGNFPPRFSGRQFPNYSSELNVNALELEDSALYLCASSYRGPTEAFFGQGTRLTVV.